This TCR beta chain emerged from a study of cytomegalovirus exposure and HLA in healthy donors. Study-wide results and limits: TCR beta V- and J-gene trimming was later associated with a missense DCLRE1C variant.

PCR was performed using 60 Vbeta and 13 Jbeta primers. Profiled with immunoSEQ multiplex PCR; TCRdb holds only in-frame clones, not every one. The top ten clones hold 3.5% to 5% of a sample with around 190,000 clones, 70% to 85% of them seen once. Turning to this clone: Its cognate antigen is unknown.

CDR1 and CDR2 from the germline V gene are ENHRY and SYGVKD. The CDR3 extends over 16 amino acids. The germline V and J ends were trimmed by 8 bases and 8 bases, with 25 bases remaining between them. This sequence originates from a woman aged 25 to 39 in good health and CMV-seropositive. The chain uses TRBV10-3 and TRBJ2-1; D remains unclear. Sequenced: PBMCs. The CDR3 DNA is TGTGCCATCGCGGTTTCGGCCGAAAACCCCACCGATGAGCAGTTCTTC. Protein product: CAIAVSAENPTDEQFF.